This TCR beta chain was identified during a study of T cells after yellow fever vaccination (dated by TCRdb to between 2018 and 2021). In terms of the full investigation: Libraries from fractions with low cell numbers were prepared with the SMART-Seq v4 Ultra Low Input RNA kit. To follow T-cell clones before and after primary and booster YFV17D yellow fever vaccination, bulk TCR alpha and beta repertoires were sequenced over time. The cohort comprised two healthy male donors, one aged 18 to 30 and one aged 30 to 40 years. Bulk PBMC replicates and cell subsets were isolated from blood drawn at multiple timepoints before and after both primary and secondary immunization. Broader findings and caveats from the paper: Compared with the primary T-cell response, the secondary T-cell response was faster but weaker, reaching its peak on day 5 rather than on day 15. A small fraction of clonotypes appeared in both the CD4 and CD8 compartments, likely as a result of convergent recombination. The study included only a couple of donors, which limits how far the findings can be generalized. Computational filtering was required because FACS-sorted repertoires could contain abundant contaminating clonotypes from the bulk population. Most clones expanded after primary vaccination were re-detected after the booster (almost 98% of CD4 and 80% to 90% of CD8), suggesting broad memory maintenance.

Spanning cysteine to phenylalanine, the CDR3 consists of 17 amino acids. Only the CDR3 DNA stays, 51 bases, in frame from base 1. The germline V gene sets CDR1 to MGHDK and CDR2 to SYGVNS. Deletion took 5 bases off V and 0 bases off J, with a span of 16 bases between the germline ends. The sample holds one count of this clonotype. No cognate antigen has been identified for it. Per-base qualities were not stored, and no clone one base away is much larger. This sample's treatment or condition label indicates: live attenuated yellow fever vaccine strain. At each blood-draw timepoint, two biological replicates of bulk PBMCs were collected. A standard Ficoll-Paque protocol was used to isolate PBMCs from peripheral blood. TriZol was used to extract RNA from bulk PBMCs, CD4 and CD8 fractions, and dextramer-positive and dextramer-negative fractions. TCR cDNA was synthesized by 5'RACE template switching, through which a universal primer site and unique molecular identifiers were introduced. cDNA synthesis was primed from both the TCR alpha and TCR beta constant segments. Libraries were amplified in two PCR steps, with sample barcodes and sequencing adapters added in the second step. Sequencing of libraries was done on Illumina HiSeq 2500 (2x100 bp) or NovaSeq (2x150 bp). The source study handled its data this way. MIGEC handled demultiplexing of reads and collapsing into UMI consensus sequences, while MiXCR performed V(D)J alignment. Vaccine-responding clonotypes were identified with edgeR using replicate PBMC samples, with FDR below 0.01 and a log2 fold change above 5 up to day 15 being required. Each bulk clonotype was labeled CD4 or CD8 based on which sequenced repertoire, CD4 or CD8, contained the clonotype at higher abundance. The public reads were run again by TCRdb, first through fastp at Q25 and then through MiXCR, and only productive beta chains were kept. Each entry merges the rows of one CDR3 protein and shows their most common DNA and genes. These V and J calls are TCRdb output, not the study's own analysis. Present in this sample are approximately 550,000 distinct CDR3 sequences, around 21% of which were seen just once. Roughly an eighth of the sample is taken by the ten largest.

The sample in question was PBMCs, obtained 15 days after the yellow fever booster vaccination. Here the chain combines TRBV25-1 and TRBJ2-2; the D gene is perhaps TRBD1, on 6 matching bases. The receptor was isolated from a man younger than 45 who received the YFV17D yellow fever vaccine. The sequenced DNA is TGTGCCAGCAGTAAAACAGGGAAAGTGTCGAACACCGGGGAGCTGTTTTTT. It is translated as CASSKTGKVSNTGELFF.